These 17 T cell receptor beta chains share one sample of origin, sequenced in a study of shared clonotypes between healthy human individuals. Clones were read by immunoSEQ multiplex PCR, and TCRdb kept only the in-frame ones, dropping some. Counted here are approximately 1.5 million clones, around 98.5% occurring once; the ten biggest clones make up about 0.35%. The specimen was naive CD4+ T cells sorted from blood. The subset denotes: CD45RA+ positively selected. The receptors were sampled from a man in his thirties or forties in good health.

The chain combines TRBV4-3 with TRBJ2-5, with D unclear. CDR1 is LGHNA and CDR2 is YSLEER in the germline V gene. The CDR3 is 15 amino acids. V lost 0 bases to trimming and J lost 2 bases, with 10 bases between them. Here the CDR3 DNA reads TGCGCCAGCAGCCAAGATTGGCGGAAACAAGAGACCCAGTACTTC. This encodes CASSQDWRKQETQYF.

This sequence joins TRBV6-5 and TRBJ1-1; 7 bases fit TRBD1. V shed 8 bases, J shed 7 bases, and the junction held 13 bases outside the gene matches. The CDR3 runs to 14 residues. CDR1 and CDR2 (germline): MNHEY, SVGAGI. The CDR3 is CASQTPGQTLEAFF. The CDR3 bases are TGTGCCAGCCAAACCCCGGGACAGACTCTTGAAGCTTTCTTT.

The table lists this clone with a few counts. The genes are TRBV20-1 and TRBJ2-5; D is ambiguous. Looked up from germline, CDR1 is DFQATT and CDR2 is SNEGSKA (reference sequence). Trimming took 0 bases from V and 5 from J, leaving 4 bases between them. The CDR3 is made up of 11 amino acids. CDR3 residues: CSARDWETQYF. The CDR3 coding sequence is TGCAGTGCTAGAGATTGGGAGACCCAGTACTTC.

The chain combines TRBV2 with TRBJ2-5, with D possibly TRBD2 on 5 matching bases. This CDR3 contains 13 residues. Looked up from germline, CDR1 is SNHLY and CDR2 is FYNNEI. Trimming pared 7 bases from V and 3 bases from J, leaving 12 bases between. CDR3 sequence: CASNEGPKETQYF. CDR3 DNA: TGTGCCAGCAACGAGGGCCCGAAAGAGACCCAGTACTTC.

The chain joins TRBV7-2 to TRBJ1-2; 7 bases map to TRBD1. Germline V lookup: CDR1 SGHTA, CDR2 FQGNSA. The trim removed 5 bases at V and 4 bases at J, leaving 4 bases unmatched. CDR3 size: 13 residues. CDR3 coding DNA: TGTGCCAGCAGCAGGGAGGGGGCCTATGGCTACACCTTC. Encoded protein: CASSREGAYGYTF.

The chain combines TRBV18 with TRBJ2-1, with TRBD2 identical over 9 bases. The ends lost 3 bases at V and 5 bases at J; junction bases unmatched: 5. This CDR3 comprises 15 residues. Germline V gene data show CDR1 as KGHSH and CDR2 as LQKENI. The DNA for the CDR3 is TGTGCCAGCTCACCTCTAGCGGGACTTGACAATGAGCAGTTCTTC. As protein: CASSPLAGLDNEQFF.

This clone was seen just once. The chain employs TRBV2 and TRBJ2-7; 8 bases are shared with TRBD2. CDR1 is SNHLY and CDR2 is FYNNEI in the germline V gene. The CDR3 contains 12 residues. Trimming at V came to 8 bases and at J to 4 bases, leaving 4 bases not matched to a gene. The CDR3 spells CASEGLGYEQYF. CDR3 DNA: TGTGCCAGCGAGGGACTAGGGTACGAGCAGTACTTC.

With respect to this clone: Germline is not matched at one junction end, which may reflect a read error. The rearrangement joins TRBV6-5 to TRBJ2-3; D is unresolved. Germline V lookup: CDR1 MNHEY, CDR2 SVGAGI. The length of the CDR3 is 15 residues. CDR3 in amino acids: CASSSMGPESDTRYF. As DNA, the CDR3 is TGTGCCAGCAGTTCAATGGGTCCGGAGTCCGATACGCGGTATTTT.

V gene TRBV5-6 combines with J gene TRBJ2-1, with D hard to call. Deletions cut 2 bases from V and 7 bases from J, with 10 bases between. The CDR3 has 13 amino acids. Germline CDR1 SGHDT, CDR2 YYEEEE. The CDR3 DNA follows: TGTGCCAGCAGCTTCACGGTTTCTAATGAGCAGTTCTTC. Translating gives CASSFTVSNEQFF. The full variable domain, rest sourced from reference TRBV5-6 and TRBJ2-1, is DAGVTQSPTHLIKTRGQQVTLRCSPKSGHDTVSWYQQALGQGPQFIFQYYEEEERQRGNFPDRFSGHQFPNYSSELNVNALLLGDSALYLCASSFTVSNEQFFGPGTRLTVL.

The V and J genes are TRBV7-9 and TRBJ2-5; D is unresolved. There are 11 residues in the CDR3. Per germline, CDR1 SEHNR and CDR2 FQNEAQ (reference sequence). Deletions cut 5 bases from V and 4 bases from J, with 5 bases between. The CDR3 sequence is CASSGGETQYF. CDR3 DNA sequence: TGTGCCAGCAGCGGCGGAGAGACCCAGTACTTC.

The J gene is TRBJ2-7, the V gene TRBV7-2; D is perhaps TRBD1 (5 bases). V lost 3 bases to trimming and J lost 2 bases, with 11 bases between them. CDR1 and CDR2 (germline): SGHTA, FQGNSA. There are 14 residues in the CDR3. The DNA of the CDR3 is TGTGCCAGCAGCTTGGGGCTAGTGACCTACGAGCAGTACTTC. This sequence encodes CASSLGLVTYEQYF.

The gene calls are TRBV11-1 and TRBJ2-7; 7 nucleotides line up with TRBD1. The J segment lost 2 bases and the V segment lost 3 bases, leaving 4 bases of the junction unmatched. Germline V gene data show CDR1 as SGHAT and CDR2 as FQDESV (reference sequence). The CDR3 runs to 14 residues. DNA for the CDR3: TGTGCCAGCAGCTTGGGGGACAGTACCTACGAGCAGTACTTC. This translates into CASSLGDSTYEQYF.

The chain employs TRBV29-1 and TRBJ1-2; D is unresolved. V was shortened by 4 bases and J by 0 bases, with 15 bases between the two germline ends. From germline, CDR1 is SQVTM and CDR2 ANQGSEA. The CDR3 is 15 amino acids. The CDR3 sequence is CSVVNREGANYGYTF. In DNA, the CDR3 is TGCAGCGTTGTGAACCGGGAGGGAGCTAACTATGGCTACACCTTC.

This chain connects TRBV7-9 to TRBJ2-7, with 10 bases lining up with TRBD2. Germline V gene sequence: CDR1 SEHNR, CDR2 FQNEAQ (reference sequence). The CDR3 is 17 amino acids. Trimming removed 1 base from V and 5 bases from J; junction bases left unmatched: 11. As DNA, the CDR3 is TGTGCCAGCAGCTTAGGGGGCCTAGCGGGAGAGGTTAACGAGCAGTACTTC. Translating it yields CASSLGGLAGEVNEQYF.

The chain combines TRBV5-6 with TRBJ2-5; D call uncertain. Germline CDR1 SGHDT, CDR2 YYEEEE. The CDR3 has 12 amino acids. Trimming cost V 0 bases and J 7 bases, with 7 bases left between them. CDR3 sequence reads: CASSLALGTQYF. CDR3 bases: TGTGCCAGCAGCTTGGCCTTAGGGACCCAGTACTTC.

The chain couples TRBV19 to TRBJ2-1; D may match TRBD1 or TRBD2 (5 bases each). Germline CDR1 LNHDA, CDR2 SQIVND (reference sequence). The CDR3 sequence is 16 residues long. V shed 3 bases and J shed 2 bases, with 14 bases lying between them. The CDR3 DNA follows: TGTGCCAGTAGTATTGGTGGGGGAGTGGCCTACAATGAGCAGTTCTTC. This sequence encodes CASSIGGGVAYNEQFF.

This rearrangement joins TRBV2 to TRBJ2-3, with 7 bases lining up with TRBD2. Trimming removed 8 bases from V and 7 bases from J; junction bases left unmatched: 12. The germline V gene encodes CDR1 SNHLY and CDR2 FYNNEI. The CDR3 consists of 14 residues. CDR3 in amino acids: CASSWGEGQNTQYF. In nucleotides, the CDR3 is TGTGCCAGCTCGTGGGGGGAGGGCCAGAATACGCAGTATTTT.